This T cell receptor (beta chain) was sequenced in a study of blood T cells in healthy people across ages. CDR1 is SGHRS and CDR2 is YFSETQ in the germline V gene. The V gene lost 4 bases and the J gene lost 3 bases, with 17 bases spanning the gap. The CDR3 runs to 15 residues. The authors ran a second PCR of 7 to 11 cycles using a sample-barcoded 5' primer and a J-beta primer mix. TCRdb ran MiXCR on the 5' RACE reads and lists one entry per CDR3 protein. The repertoire holds about 590,000 distinct CDR3 sequences, with about 28% as singletons. The rearrangement joins TRBV5-1 to TRBJ2-7; possible D gene TRBD2, 6 bases. Sample: blood. The sequence was collected from a woman older than 75 in good health. Here the CDR3 DNA reads TGCGCCAGCAGCGTCGGAGGGCGGGCTGGCTACGAGCAGTACTTC. Amino acid sequence: CASSVGGRAGYEQYF.